The rows below give T cell receptor beta chains drawn from one sample of a study of cytomegalovirus exposure and HLA in healthy donors. The method was immunoSEQ multiplex PCR; TCRdb's version includes in-frame clones alone and lacks a portion of them. Its table records some 130,000 clones. Sample: PBMCs. These receptors came from a woman aged 40 to 50 in good health and CMV-seropositive. CDR3s leave out the opening cysteine and the closing phenylalanine or tryptophan. Fields, in order: CDR3 protein, J gene, V gene, CDR3 length.

CDR3 protein: ASSRGQVGLRYDEQY
J gene: TRBJ2-7
V gene: TRBV27
CDR3 length: 15

CDR3 protein: ASSEVGGGSNQPQH
J gene: TRBJ1-5
V gene: TRBV6-1
CDR3 length: 14

CDR3 protein: ASSEWGGSSYNEQF
J gene: TRBJ2-1
V gene: TRBV2
CDR3 length: 14

CDR3 protein: ASSLAGVNYNEQF
J gene: TRBJ2-1
V gene: TRBV6-6
CDR3 length: 13

CDR3 protein: ASSIRQGIEKLF
J gene: TRBJ1-4
V gene: TRBV19
CDR3 length: 12

CDR3 protein: ASSKEGLAGTGDTQY
J gene: TRBJ2-3
V gene: TRBV21-1
CDR3 length: 15

CDR3 protein: ASSQDPKKAVYRGGQF
J gene: TRBJ2-1
V gene: TRBV4-1
CDR3 length: 16

CDR3 protein: ASSGVAGGGEQY
J gene: TRBJ2-7
V gene: TRBV19
CDR3 length: 12

CDR3 protein: ASSPGTPGELF
J gene: TRBJ2-2
V gene: TRBV5-6
CDR3 length: 11

CDR3 protein: AIGPTGNSYEQY
J gene: TRBJ2-7
V gene: TRBV28
CDR3 length: 12

CDR3 protein: ASSQGREDGYT
J gene: TRBJ1-2
V gene: TRBV19
CDR3 length: 11

CDR3 protein: ASSTLGTGGGGYGYT
J gene: TRBJ1-2
V gene: TRBV5-6
CDR3 length: 15

CDR3 protein: ASSRQGDYEQY
J gene: TRBJ2-7
V gene: TRBV14
CDR3 length: 11

CDR3 protein: ASSDTGRNTEAF
J gene: TRBJ1-1
V gene: TRBV19
CDR3 length: 12

CDR3 protein: ASSLDGDYEQY
J gene: TRBJ2-7
V gene: TRBV28
CDR3 length: 11

CDR3 protein: ASSFGGGQDTQY
J gene: TRBJ2-3
V gene: TRBV5-6
CDR3 length: 12

CDR3 protein: ARGQVPYNEQF
J gene: TRBJ2-1
V gene: TRBV2
CDR3 length: 11

CDR3 protein: ASNTREGEKLF
J gene: TRBJ1-4
V gene: TRBV19
CDR3 length: 11

CDR3 protein: ASSTRAYEQY
J gene: TRBJ2-7
V gene: TRBV28
CDR3 length: 10

CDR3 protein: ASSRDRDRGLFTDTQY
J gene: TRBJ2-3
V gene: TRBV4-1
CDR3 length: 16

CDR3 protein: ASRQGYEQY
J gene: TRBJ2-7
V gene: TRBV19
CDR3 length: 9

CDR3 protein: ASSPRQGTYNEQF
J gene: TRBJ2-1
V gene: TRBV4-3
CDR3 length: 13

CDR3 protein: ASSLGTSGSRTQY
J gene: TRBJ2-5
V gene: TRBV5-8
CDR3 length: 13

CDR3 protein: ASSVAGTSGRAAYNEQF
J gene: TRBJ2-1
V gene: TRBV9
CDR3 length: 17

CDR3 protein: ASSSHRLAKSGELF
J gene: TRBJ2-2
V gene: TRBV28
CDR3 length: 14

CDR3 protein: SVTRGVATDTQY
J gene: TRBJ2-3
V gene: TRBV29-1
CDR3 length: 12

CDR3 protein: SVAMLVGGNEQF
J gene: TRBJ2-1
V gene: TRBV29-1
CDR3 length: 12

CDR3 protein: ASSVTTGGTEAF
J gene: TRBJ1-1
V gene: TRBV9
CDR3 length: 12

CDR3 protein: ASSFPDWAGPNEQF
J gene: TRBJ2-1
V gene: TRBV28
CDR3 length: 14

CDR3 protein: ASSPRGGGPHEQY
J gene: TRBJ2-7
V gene: TRBV18
CDR3 length: 13

CDR3 protein: ASSPGWEETQY
J gene: TRBJ2-5
V gene: TRBV6-1
CDR3 length: 11

CDR3 protein: ASSPGRESGYT
J gene: TRBJ1-2
V gene: TRBV6-1
CDR3 length: 11

CDR3 protein: ASSFAGAEQY
J gene: TRBJ2-7
V gene: TRBV7-9
CDR3 length: 10

CDR3 protein: ASSPQDRGKRENTGELF
J gene: TRBJ2-2
V gene: TRBV7-9
CDR3 length: 17